This T cell receptor beta chain was sequenced for a study of blood T cell repertoires in COVID-19. Study summary: Acute and convalescent COVID-19 samples came from the United States, Italy and Spain. PBMCs, B-cell-depleted T cells, or T cells provided the cDNA or gDNA that made up the material.

CDR1 is LNHDA and CDR2 is SQIVND in the germline V gene (reference sequence). V lost 7 bases to trimming and J lost 0 bases; unmatched junction nucleotides: 4. The CDR3 consists of 14 residues. The method was immunoSEQ multiplex PCR; TCRdb's version includes in-frame clones alone and lacks a portion of them. The sample carries under 150,000 clones, less than 90% recorded once. Sequencing used PBMCs or T cells enriched from blood (not recorded which). J is TRBJ2-3 and V is TRBV19, with TRBD1 identical over 7 bases. This TCR derives from a woman between 45 and 60 years old who had recovered from COVID-19. The CDR3 here is CASKGQSSTDTQYF. DNA for the CDR3: TGTGCCAGTAAGGGACAGTCTAGCACAGATACGCAGTATTTT.